The 29 T cell receptor beta chains presented below share a single source sample, sequenced in a study of control samples from healthy donors and cancer patients. The repertoire was sequenced with immunoSEQ multiplex PCR; TCRdb's copy has only in-frame clones and lacks some. The sample has over 150,000 clones; 94% are singletons. Sequences were obtained from blood. These receptors were obtained from a middle-aged man in good health.

The chain joins TRBV18 to TRBJ2-7; no definite D call. This CDR3 contains 12 residues. Germline CDR1 and CDR2: KGHSH and LQKENI. Trimming left V 6 bases short and J 2 bases short, with 8 bases between. This chain's CDR3 is CASSTVAYEQYF. For the CDR3, the DNA is TGTGCCAGCTCGACGGTCGCCTACGAGCAGTACTTC.

This chain connects TRBV5-6 to TRBJ1-3; 7 positions agree with TRBD1. J lost 6 bases, V lost 5 bases, and 5 bases had no gene match. The CDR3 runs 13 residues. Germline values: CDR1 SGHDT, CDR2 YYEEEE. Here the CDR3 DNA reads TGTGCCAGCAGTTTTGACAGGGCAAACACCATATATTTT. This sequence encodes CASSFDRANTIYF.

This chain uses TRBV5-1 with TRBJ2-7, with 12 bases aligning to TRBD2. CDR1 and CDR2 (germline): SGHRS, YFSETQ. This CDR3 contains 15 residues. The J segment lost 7 bases and the V segment lost 3 bases, leaving 8 bases of the junction unmatched. CDR3 sequence (DNA): TGCGCCAGCAGCTCCTCTAGCGGGGGGGGTACGGAGCAGTACTTC. It codes for CASSSSSGGGTEQYF.

V and J are TRBV7-8 and TRBJ1-2; D is undetermined. Per the germline V gene, CDR1 is SGHVS and CDR2 is FQNEAQ. V dropped 3 bases and J dropped 6 bases, with 8 bases sitting between them. This CDR3 has 12 residues. DNA of the CDR3: TGTGCCAGCAGCTTTGGGGAGGATGGCTACACCTTC. Its translation is CASSFGEDGYTF.

V is TRBV27 and J is TRBJ2-7; tentatively, D is TRBD2 (6 bases). Per germline, CDR1 MNHEY and CDR2 SMNVEV (reference sequence). Trimming left V 5 bases short and J 3 bases short, with 17 bases between. The CDR3 sequence is 15 residues long. The CDR3 nucleotides are TGTGCCAGCAGTCCACTGTCCGGGGGAGACTACGAGCAGTACTTC. Its translation: CASSPLSGGDYEQYF.

This clone was picked up one time. The V gene is TRBV5-4, the J gene TRBJ2-4, with TRBD1 matching over 8 bases. After removal of 10 bases from V and 5 bases from J, the junction contained 5 bases not matched to a gene. The CDR3 has 12 amino acids. The germline CDR1 and CDR2 sequences are SGHNT and YYREEE (reference sequence). This CDR3 reads CAVQDRENIQYF. As DNA, the CDR3 is TGTGCCGTTCAGGACAGGGAAAACATTCAGTACTTC.

V is TRBV19 and J is TRBJ1-5; TRBD1 matches 12 bases. Germline CDR1 LNHDA, CDR2 SQIVND (reference sequence). The CDR3 is 18 residues long. V shed 6 bases, J shed 7 bases, and the junction held 16 bases outside the gene matches. CDR3: CASSPTIPGTGGGQPQHF. DNA for the CDR3: TGTGCCAGTAGCCCAACCATTCCCGGGACAGGGGGCGGACAGCCCCAGCATTTT.

The chain links TRBV18 to TRBJ2-3, with 7 bases fitting TRBD1. With V trimmed by 5 bases and J by 2 bases, 4 bases remained unmatched. The CDR3 is 14 residues long. The germline V gene encodes CDR1 KGHSH and CDR2 LQKENI. CDR3 DNA: TGTGCCAGCTCATCGACAGGGTTCACAGATACGCAGTATTTT. Translation: CASSSTGFTDTQYF.

This clone was seen just once. The chain links TRBV27 to TRBJ1-2; no definite D call. In germline, CDR1 is MNHEY, CDR2 SMNVEV (reference sequence). The CDR3 has 13 residues. V was cut by 6 bases and J by 6 bases, with 14 bases left in between. The CDR3 spells CASSPTIADGYTF. CDR3 DNA sequence: TGTGCCAGCAGCCCGACTATCGCCGATGGCTACACCTTC.

The chain is built from TRBV4-1 and TRBJ1-5; D uncertain. V was pared by 1 base and J by 4 bases, with 5 bases between. The CDR3 contains 13 residues. Germline CDR1 is MGHRA and CDR2 is YSYEKL. This chain's CDR3 is CASSQGDNQPQHF. CDR3 sequence (DNA): TGCGCCAGCAGCCAAGGGGATAATCAGCCCCAGCATTTT.

The rearrangement uses TRBV7-9 and TRBJ2-6, with D tentatively TRBD2 (7 bases). CDR3 length: 18 residues. Germline CDR1 reads SEHNR; CDR2 reads FQNEAQ (reference sequence). V gave up 7 bases and J gave up 0 bases, with 19 bases separating them. CDR3: CASTPRGGGSSGANVLTF. The CDR3 nucleotides read TGTGCCAGCACTCCTCGGGGAGGGGGAAGCTCTGGGGCCAACGTCCTGACTTTC.

This chain connects TRBV6-5 to TRBJ1-1; no definite D call. V dropped 6 bases and J dropped 5 bases, with 7 bases sitting between them. This CDR3 has 11 residues. Germline values: CDR1 MNHEY, CDR2 SVGAGI. This CDR3 is CASRVWTEAFF. In DNA, the CDR3 is TGTGCCAGCAGAGTGTGGACTGAAGCTTTCTTT.

This rearrangement joins TRBV5-1 to TRBJ1-2, with 9 nucleotides matching TRBD1. This CDR3 comprises 14 residues. V dropped 0 bases and J dropped 13; count of bases not matched to a gene: 10. Germline V gene lookup returns CDR1 SGHRS and CDR2 YFSETQ. CDR3 nucleotide sequence: TGCGCCAGCAGCTTGGTTCCCGGGACAGGGCTCGGCACCTTC. Encoded protein: CASSLVPGTGLGTF.

The rearrangement links TRBV28 to TRBJ1-2; D unclear. The V and J ends lost 10 bases and 5 bases respectively, with 8 bases between them. Germline lookup yields CDR1 MDHEN and CDR2 SYDVKM. This CDR3 has 10 amino acids. CDR3 nucleotides: TGTGCCACATTATTGTATGGCTACACCTTC. Translation gives CATLLYGYTF.

The V and J genes are TRBV14 and TRBJ1-6; TRBD1 is a possible D gene (5 bases). Looked up from germline, CDR1 is SGHDN and CDR2 is FVKESK. Deletions cut 4 bases from V and 3 bases from J, with 7 bases between. The CDR3 sequence is 14 residues long. CDR3 nucleotide sequence: TGTGCCAGCAGCCCAGGGTTCTATAATTCACCCCTCCACTTT. Protein sequence: CASSPGFYNSPLHF.

This clone showed up just a few times. The chain recombines TRBV6-2 or TRBV6-3 with TRBJ2-7; D possibly corresponds to TRBD2 (5 bases). The CDR3 has 14 amino acids. CDR1 MNHEY and CDR2 SVGEGT come from the germline V gene. Trimming shortened V by 6 bases and J by 9 bases, and 21 bases separated the two germline ends. The CDR3, as DNA: TGTGCCAGCAGCCTGAAAGGGAGTAGTATGGGGCAGTACTTC. Protein sequence: CASSLKGSSMGQYF.

CDR3: CASRPHPGVGTDTQYF. CDR3 bases: TGTGCCAGTAGACCCCACCCGGGGGTGGGCACAGATACGCAGTATTTT. The chain employs TRBV19 and TRBJ2-3; a weak D match, TRBD2 (6 bases). CDR3 length: 16 residues. Trimming took 6 bases from V and 1 from J, leaving 17 bases between them. The germline V gene has CDR1 LNHDA and CDR2 SQIVND (reference sequence).

V is TRBV27 and J is TRBJ1-2; D is unresolved. V was pared by 6 bases and J by 4 bases, with 9 bases between. The CDR3 covers 12 residues. Germline CDR1 is MNHEY and CDR2 is SMNVEV (reference sequence). Here the CDR3 DNA reads TGTGCCAGCAGCGATAACTTCTATGGCTACACCTTC. Translating it yields CASSDNFYGYTF.

This clone has only one observation. The same CDR3 is also encoded by other DNA sequences in this sample. This rearrangement joins TRBV18 to TRBJ1-1; D is ambiguous. The V and J ends lost 0 bases and 2 bases respectively, with 10 bases between them. The CDR3 extends over 15 amino acids. CDR1 and CDR2 (germline): KGHSH, LQKENI. The CDR3 protein is CASSPPPGSNTEAFF. In nucleotides, the CDR3 is TGTGCCAGCTCACCACCCCCAGGTTCTAACACTGAAGCTTTCTTT.

The chain joins TRBV10-2 to TRBJ1-2; no definite D call. Germline lookup yields CDR1 WSHSY and CDR2 SAAADI. V lost 3 bases to trimming and J lost 2 bases, with 10 bases between them. This CDR3 spans 14 amino acids. This CDR3 reads CASSDVGGNYGYTF. The CDR3 DNA reads as TGCGCCAGCAGTGACGTTGGCGGAAACTATGGCTACACCTTC.

The genes are TRBV4-1 and TRBJ2-2; D might be TRBD2 (6 bases). Looked up from germline, CDR1 is MGHRA and CDR2 is YSYEKL. V was trimmed by 1 base and J by 2 bases, leaving 8 bases between them. The CDR3 covers 15 residues. CDR3 nucleotides: TGCGCCAGCAGCCAAGGGGACTTTAACACCGGGGAGCTGTTTTTT. Translation: CASSQGDFNTGELFF.

This rearrangement joins TRBV2 to TRBJ1-5; tentatively, D is TRBD1 (5 bases). Germline CDR1 SNHLY, CDR2 FYNNEI. V was shortened by 4 bases and J by 5 bases, with 21 bases between the two germline ends. The CDR3 loop spans 17 amino acids. CDR3 sequence: CASSGTSIRGRHQPQHF. CDR3 DNA sequence: TGTGCCAGCAGTGGGACATCAATCAGAGGTCGGCATCAGCCCCAGCATTTT. The variable domain in full, completed from reference TRBV2 and TRBJ1-5, reads EPEVTQTPSHQVTQMGQEVILRCVPISNHLYFYWYRQILGQKVEFLVSFYNNEISEKSEIFDDQFSVERPDGSNFTLKIRSTKLEDSAMYFCASSGTSIRGRHQPQHFGDGTRLSIL.

This chain connects TRBV9 to TRBJ2-3, with a tentative D call TRBD2 (5 bases). Germline loops: CDR1 SGDLS, CDR2 YYNGEE. Trimming removed 5 bases at V and 0 bases at J, with 13 bases between. This CDR3 is 15 amino acids long. The CDR3 DNA reads as TGTGCCAGCAGTCCTCGGGGAACTAGCACAGATACGCAGTATTTT. Translating gives CASSPRGTSTDTQYF.

This clone came up once. This sequence joins TRBV30 and TRBJ2-1; 14 nucleotides match TRBD2. From germline, CDR1 is GTSNPN and CDR2 SVGIG (reference sequence). J lost 4 bases, V lost 0 bases, and 5 bases had no gene match. The CDR3 consists of 17 residues. The CDR3, as DNA: TGTGCCTGGAGTGTAGCCCGGACTAGCGGGGGGTACAATGAGCAGTTCTTC. Amino acid sequence: CAWSVARTSGGYNEQFF. Full variable domain (missing parts from reference TRBV30 and TRBJ2-1): SQTIHQWPATLVQPVGSPLSLECTVEGTSNPNLYWYRQAAGRGLQLLFYSVGIGQISSEVPQNLSASRPQDRQFILSSKKLLLSDSGFYLCAWSVARTSGGYNEQFFGPGTRLTVL.

The V call is TRBV4-3, the J call TRBJ1-2; D gene unclear. Germline CDR1 LGHNA, CDR2 YSLEER. The CDR3 consists of 15 residues. The V end was cut by 0 bases, the J end by 1 base, with 9 bases between. The CDR3 DNA reads as TGCGCCAGCAGCCAAGAAGAGAGATTTAACTATGGCTACACCTTC. Encoded protein: CASSQEERFNYGYTF.

The CDR3 bases are TGTGCCAGCAGCTTCGGAATTGAAGCTTTCTTT. Amino acid sequence: CASSFGIEAFF. The chain uses TRBV7-2 and TRBJ1-1; D ambiguous. Trimming cost V 3 bases and J 7 bases, with 6 bases left between them. Germline loops: CDR1 SGHTA, CDR2 FQGNSA. This CDR3 spans 11 amino acids.

The chain recombines TRBV10-2 with TRBJ1-2, with D hard to call. This CDR3 has 15 residues. CDR1 is WSHSY, CDR2 SAAADI, per germline. Trimming took 3 bases from V and 4 from J, leaving 15 bases between them. CDR3 sequence: CASSDFLRLSYGYTF. CDR3 nucleotide sequence: TGCGCCAGCAGTGATTTTTTGAGGTTGAGCTATGGCTACACCTTC.

This sequence joins TRBV2 and TRBJ1-2; D unresolved. Germline CDR1 is SNHLY and CDR2 is FYNNEI. This CDR3 contains 13 residues. Trimming shortened V by 3 bases and J by 4 bases, and 9 bases separated the two germline ends. Here the CDR3 reads CASSEGFIYGYTF. CDR3 in DNA: TGTGCCAGCAGTGAGGGCTTCATCTATGGCTACACCTTC.

The gene calls are TRBV27 and TRBJ2-4; D not resolved. In germline, CDR1 is MNHEY, CDR2 SMNVEV (reference sequence). The V end lost 8 bases, the J end lost 1 base, and 9 bases lay between the germline ends. This CDR3 comprises 13 residues. The DNA of the CDR3 is TGTGCCAGCGGGGAAGTGGCCAAAAACATTCAGTACTTC. This gives the protein CASGEVAKNIQYF.